The present T cell receptor beta chain was sequenced within a study of PD-L1 blockade in urothelial cancer. Looking at the study overall: Starting at some point between 2014 and 2015, patients were given atezolizumab (1,200 mg intravenously every 3 weeks). Enrolled patients had been treated previously with 0 to 3 chemotherapy regimens. Blood was tested 3 weeks (second dose) and 6 weeks into treatment.

Stated time point: pretreatment peripheral blood. This clone appeared a few times. Antigen unknown. TCRdb's copy holds only in-frame clones and misses some; the assay was immunoSEQ multiplex PCR. The sample includes 65,000 to 90,000 clones, roughly 84% seen only once; the top ten take over 8.5%. Broader study findings: Below-median blood TCR clonality before treatment forecast better survival.

V shed 8 bases and J 3 bases; nucleotides not matched to a gene: 10. There are 14 residues in the CDR3. CDR1 is MDHEN and CDR2 is SYDVKM in the germline V gene. Source: PBMCs, taken around atezolizumab (anti-PD-L1) treatment. The J gene is TRBJ2-7, the V gene TRBV28; 7 bases align to TRBD1. The TCR originated in a woman in her 70s with urothelial cancer. The CDR3 bases are TGTGCCAGCGGCTCGGGACAGCACTACTACGAGCAGTACTTC. The encoded protein is CASGSGQHYYEQYF.